Listed here are 6 T cell receptor beta chains from one sample, sequenced in a study of T-cell memory formation after mild COVID-19. TCRdb reprocessed the 5' RACE reads via MiXCR and lists one record per CDR3 protein. The data contain roughly 580,000 distinct CDR3 sequences, around 17% of them singletons. The sequenced sample was PBMCs or a T cell subset sorted from them (not recorded which). The receptors originated from an adult woman who had mild COVID-19 (a few samples of this study predate the infection). Cell type and time point are not known.

The chain has TRBV23-1 and TRBJ2-1; a possible D gene is TRBD1 (6 bases). TRBV23-1 is recorded as an ORF, its role being uncertain. Trimming removed 2 bases from V and 10 bases from J, with 12 bases in between. The CDR3 runs 13 residues. CDR3 sequence: CASSQQGLGEQFF. The DNA of the CDR3 is TGCGCCAGCAGTCAACAGGGGCTGGGGGAGCAGTTCTTC.

The CDR3 sequence is CASSQSPGRSAGQYF. In DNA form, the CDR3 reads TGTGCCAGCAGCCAAAGCCCAGGCAGGTCGGCCGGGCAGTACTTC. This chain links TRBV4-2 with TRBJ2-7, with D hard to call. In germline, CDR1 is LGHNA, CDR2 YNFKEQ. V was clipped by 2 bases and J by 9 bases, with 20 bases between them. The CDR3 sequence is 15 residues long.

This clonotype has at least ten counts. This chain connects TRBV7-9 to TRBJ2-1, with 9 bases that match TRBD2. V trimming: 11 bases; J trimming: 0 bases; junction bases outside the gene matches: 5. Germline loops: CDR1 SEHNR, CDR2 FQNEAQ (reference sequence). The CDR3 loop spans 14 amino acids. The CDR3 region is CAGLAGSSYNEQFF. CDR3 nucleotides: TGTGCCGGGCTAGCGGGAAGCTCCTACAATGAGCAGTTCTTC.

This clonotype was counted only a few times. The V gene is TRBV20-1, the J gene TRBJ2-6, with D uncertain. Between the trimmed V and J ends, which lost 3 bases and 4 bases, there was a span of 19 bases. The germline gives CDR1 DFQATT, CDR2 SNEGSKA (reference sequence). This CDR3 contains 17 residues. CDR3 nucleotide sequence: TGCAGTGCTAGTGTCGGCCAGGACCTAGGGGGGGCCAACGTCCTGACTTTC. Translating gives CSASVGQDLGGANVLTF.

This sequence joins TRBV15 and TRBJ2-3; TRBD1 matches 7 bases. The CDR3 is 16 residues long. Germline V CDR1 and CDR2: LNHNV, YYDKDF (reference sequence). V shed 0 bases and J 4 bases; nucleotides not matched to a gene: 7. The CDR3 protein is CATSRDRGQSADTQYF. CDR3 coding DNA: TGTGCCACCAGCAGAGATAGGGGACAGAGCGCAGATACGCAGTATTTT.

The sample holds many counts of this clonotype. The chain combines TRBV12-3 or TRBV12-4 with TRBJ2-3; D ambiguous. Trimming removed 5 bases at V and 2 bases at J, with 17 bases between. The CDR3 is 16 residues long. The CDR3 nucleotides read TGTGCCAGCAGTCTCCGATGGACCTTCTCCACAGATACGCAGTATTTT. Residues: CASSLRWTFSTDTQYF.